These 28 T cell receptor beta chains were all obtained from the same sample, sequenced in a study of T-cell memory formation after mild COVID-19. MiXCR, run by TCRdb on the 5' RACE reads, gives a single entry per CDR3 protein. The sample lists more than 300,000 distinct CDR3 sequences; roughly 13% were seen once. Sequenced input: PBMCs or a T cell subset sorted from them (not recorded which). Receptor source: a man younger than 35 who had mild COVID-19 (a few samples of this study predate the infection). Cell type and time point are not known.

The V call is TRBV6-4, the J call TRBJ2-2; D is undetermined. V was clipped by 0 bases and J by 0 bases, with 11 bases between them. From germline, CDR1 is MRHNA and CDR2 SNTAGT. CDR3 length: 17 residues. The CDR3 DNA sequence: TGTGCCAGCAGTGACTCGTCGGTAAGCGCGAACACCGGGGAGCTGTTTTTT. Translation: CASSDSSVSANTGELFF.

V gene TRBV6-5 combines with J gene TRBJ2-1; the match to TRBD1 covers 7 bases. After removal of 2 bases from V and 10 bases from J, the junction contained 8 bases not matched to a gene. This CDR3 spans 14 amino acids. Germline V gene lookup returns CDR1 MNHEY and CDR2 SVGAGI. CDR3 protein: CASSYGAGGWEQFF. Here the CDR3 DNA reads TGTGCCAGCAGTTACGGGGCAGGGGGTTGGGAGCAGTTCTTC.

There are many counts of this clonotype. V is TRBV7-2 and J is TRBJ2-3; D call uncertain. The CDR3 is made up of 15 amino acids. Deletions cut 5 bases from V and 0 bases from J, with 12 bases between. Germline loops: CDR1 SGHTA, CDR2 FQGNSA. The CDR3 nucleotides read TGTGCCAGCAGCCCTGACTTTAGGAGCACAGATACGCAGTATTTT. Translating it yields CASSPDFRSTDTQYF.

In its sample, this clonotype was seen many times. The germline gene is not matched at one end of the junction; a read error may be the cause. V usage is TRBV20-1 and J usage is TRBJ1-1; TRBD1 is a possible D gene (5 bases). The CDR3 loop spans 13 amino acids. Germline V gene lookup returns CDR1 DFQATT and CDR2 SNEGSKA (reference sequence). CDR3 sequence: CSAGWTPDAGKGF. The CDR3 DNA follows: TGCAGTGCTGGATGGACACCCGACGCCGGCAAGGGATTT.

This chain uses TRBV4-1 with TRBJ1-1; maybe TRBD1 (5 bases). The CDR3 loop spans 14 amino acids. Germline CDR1 is MGHRA and CDR2 is YSYEKL. Trimming stripped 7 bases from V and 2 bases from J, with 14 bases between. CDR3 DNA: TGCGCCAGCAACTCTATGACAGTAAACACTGAAGCTTTCTTT. This sequence encodes CASNSMTVNTEAFF.

This clonotype came up many times. This chain connects TRBV7-8 to TRBJ2-7; 11 nucleotides line up with TRBD1. Trimming cost V 4 bases and J 4 bases; bases outside gene matches: 9. CDR1 is SGHVS, CDR2 FQNEAQ, per germline. This CDR3 region has 16 residues. The CDR3, as DNA: TGTGCCAGCAGCTCACGACCGGGACAGGGGGGTTACGAGCAGTACTTC. Translating it yields CASSSRPGQGGYEQYF.

The V call is TRBV6-1, the J call TRBJ2-7; D unresolved. CDR1 MNHNS and CDR2 SASEGT come from the germline V gene. The CDR3 has 14 amino acids. Trimming took off 1 base at V and 6 bases at J, with 13 bases between the two ends. The CDR3 nucleotides are TGTGCCAGCAGTGAAGGAAACCCGCCGGGCGAGCAGTACTTC. It yields the protein CASSEGNPPGEQYF.

This clonotype was seen a handful of times. V and J are TRBV11-2 and TRBJ1-2, with D possibly matching TRBD1 (5 bases). V was clipped by 1 base and J by 5 bases, with 8 bases between them. Germline loops: CDR1 SGHAT, CDR2 FQNNGV. This CDR3 has 13 amino acids. The CDR3 DNA follows: TGTGCCAGCAGCTTAGGCGAGGGGTATGGCTACACCTTC. This gives the protein CASSLGEGYGYTF. The full variable domain, completed using reference TRBV11-2 and TRBJ1-2, is EAGVAQSPRYKIIEKRQSVAFWCNPISGHATLYWYQQILGQGPKLLIQFQNNGVVDDSQLPKDRFSAERLKGVDSTLKIQPAKLEDSAVYLCASSLGEGYGYTFGSGTRLTVV.

The rearrangement uses TRBV27 and TRBJ2-1; 8 bases fit TRBD2. This CDR3 region has 14 residues. Germline CDR1 is MNHEY and CDR2 is SMNVEV (reference sequence). V lost 7 bases to trimming and J lost 5 bases; unmatched junction nucleotides: 7. The DNA for the CDR3 is TGTGCCAGCACTGTAGCGGGGTCGGACAATGAGCAGTTCTTC. Its translation: CASTVAGSDNEQFF.

V gene TRBV6-5 combines with J gene TRBJ1-6; D ambiguous. Trimming removed 9 bases at V and 6 bases at J, with 9 bases between. The CDR3 is 12 amino acids. Germline CDR1 MNHEY, CDR2 SVGAGI. CDR3 sequence: CARTRFNSPLHF. The CDR3 bases are TGTGCCAGGACCAGGTTTAATTCACCCCTCCACTTT.

This clonotype has at least ten counts. The CDR3 protein is CASSLGFRRRGFSYNEQFF. The CDR3 DNA reads as TGTGCCAGCAGCTTAGGTTTCCGGCGGAGGGGATTCTCCTACAATGAGCAGTTCTTC. V usage is TRBV7-2 and J usage is TRBJ2-1, with D maybe TRBD2 (6 bases). From germline, CDR1 is SGHTA and CDR2 FQGNSA. This CDR3 region has 19 residues. With 1 base removed from V and 0 bases from J, the gap between germline ends came to 19 bases.

The chain employs TRBV20-1 and TRBJ1-2, with TRBD1 as a possible D gene (5 bases). The CDR3 is 14 residues long. Germline V gene lookup returns CDR1 DFQATT and CDR2 SNEGSKA (reference sequence). Trimming took off 5 bases at V and 0 bases at J, with 13 bases between the two ends. The DNA for the CDR3 is TGCAGTGCTCCAGACCGGGGGGCTAACTATGGCTACACCTTC. It translates to CSAPDRGANYGYTF.

This clonotype came up a few times. V usage is TRBV12-3 or TRBV12-4 and J usage is TRBJ1-1; D ambiguous. The CDR3 runs to 13 residues. V gave up 2 bases and J gave up 5 bases, with 9 bases separating them. The CDR3 reads CASSLIGETEAFF. The CDR3 nucleotides are TGTGCCAGCAGTTTAATCGGGGAAACTGAAGCTTTCTTT.

Details on this clonotype: A read error may be the cause here, since a much bigger clone is one base away. V usage is TRBV7-2 and J usage is TRBJ1-2; possible D gene TRBD1, 6 bases. V lost 3 bases to trimming and J lost 3 bases, with 8 bases between them. CDR1 is SGHTA, CDR2 FQGNSA, per germline. The length of the CDR3 is 13 residues. CDR3 sequence (DNA): TGTGCCAGCAGCTTTACAGGGCACTATGGCTACACCTTC. Amino acids: CASSFTGHYGYTF.

This clonotype was counted between two and nine times. This chain links TRBV20-1 with TRBJ1-6; unclear D gene. The CDR3 consists of 16 residues. With 2 bases removed from V and 7 bases from J, the gap between germline ends came to 18 bases. Germline V gene sequence: CDR1 DFQATT, CDR2 SNEGSKA (reference sequence). Here the CDR3 DNA reads TGCAGTGCTAGAATAGGCTTGACGGGTAGGAATTCACCCCTCCACTTT. Encoded protein: CSARIGLTGRNSPLHF.

The chain uses TRBV2 and TRBJ2-3; possibly TRBD2 for D (7 bases). Germline V CDR1 and CDR2: SNHLY, FYNNEI. This CDR3 spans 12 amino acids. The V gene lost 4 bases and the J gene lost 11 bases, with 13 bases spanning the gap. CDR3 in DNA: TGTGCCAGCAGTGGAGGCGGGGGCAGGCAGTATTTT. It translates to CASSGGGGRQYF.

The J gene is TRBJ1-6, the V gene TRBV6-6; maybe TRBD1 (5 bases). Germline V gene data show CDR1 as MNHNY and CDR2 as SVGAGI (reference sequence). This CDR3 is 11 amino acids long. V dropped 6 bases and J dropped 14 bases, with 11 bases sitting between them. CDR3 in DNA: TGTGCCAGCAGCGCGGGGGTCACCCTCCACTTT. Translating gives CASSAGVTLHF.

The sample holds a few counts of this clonotype. The V gene is TRBV6-4, the J gene TRBJ1-1; 9 bases map to TRBD1. Per germline, CDR1 MRHNA and CDR2 SNTAGT. The CDR3 is 14 residues long. J lost 4 bases, V lost 8 bases, and 8 bases had no gene match. The CDR3, as DNA: TGTGCCAGCCGACGGGACAGGGAGGGCACTGAAGCTTTCTTT. Encoded protein: CASRRDREGTEAFF.

The chain is built from TRBV24-1 and TRBJ2-1; tentatively, D is TRBD1 (5 bases). The V end was cut by 1 base, the J end by 4 bases, with 10 bases between. The germline V gene has CDR1 KGHDR and CDR2 SFDVKD. This CDR3 is built from 15 residues. The CDR3 bases are TGTGCCACCAGTGATTTCTCGACAGCGTACAATGAGCAGTTCTTC. Translated: CATSDFSTAYNEQFF.

This clonotype has ten or more counts. This chain uses TRBV7-2 with TRBJ2-4, with TRBD2 matching over 9 bases. The J segment lost 6 bases and the V segment lost 0 bases, leaving 6 bases of the junction unmatched. Germline CDR1 is SGHTA and CDR2 is FQGNSA. The CDR3 length is 16 residues. CDR3 sequence (DNA): TGTGCCAGCAGCTTAGCGTCGACTAGCGGATTAAACATTCAGTACTTC. This sequence encodes CASSLASTSGLNIQYF. The complete variable domain, with remaining parts taken from reference TRBV7-2 and TRBJ2-4, reads GAGVSQSPSNKVTEKGKDVELRCDPISGHTALYWYRQSLGQGLEFLIYFQGNSAPDKSGLPSDRFSAERTGGSVSTLTIQRTQQEDSAVYLCASSLASTSGLNIQYFGAGTRLSVL.

The V gene is TRBV7-3, the J gene TRBJ1-1; D remains unclear. Germline CDR1 reads SGHTA; CDR2 reads FQGTGA. V lost 2 bases to trimming and J lost 1 base, with 5 bases between them. The CDR3 contains 13 residues. In nucleotides, the CDR3 is TGTGCCAGCAGCTTATTTCCGAACACTGAAGCTTTCTTT. Amino acids: CASSLFPNTEAFF.

This chain joins TRBV12-3 or TRBV12-4 and TRBJ1-2; D remains unclear. There are 13 residues in the CDR3. With 2 bases removed from V and 3 bases from J, the gap between germline ends came to 7 bases. The CDR3 region has the DNA TGTGCCAGCAGTTTACTCATGGACTATGGCTACACCTTC. Translation: CASSLLMDYGYTF.

This clonotype was counted between two and nine times. The V call is TRBV10-3, the J call TRBJ1-2; 7 nucleotides agree with TRBD1. V trimming: 1 base; J trimming: 4 bases; junction bases outside the gene matches: 3. The CDR3 loop spans 14 amino acids. CDR1 and CDR2 (germline): ENHRY, SYGVKD. CDR3 sequence: CAISEYRDSYGYTF. CDR3 in DNA: TGTGCCATCAGTGAGTACCGGGACAGCTATGGCTACACCTTC.

This clonotype has more than one count but fewer than ten. The chain is built from TRBV7-9 and TRBJ2-7; maybe TRBD1 (5 bases). Germline V gene sequence: CDR1 SEHNR, CDR2 FQNEAQ (reference sequence). Trimming shortened V by 4 bases and J by 6 bases, and 13 bases separated the two germline ends. The CDR3 is 13 amino acids. The CDR3 DNA sequence: TGTGCCAGCAGCTCGACAGAGGTTGCCGAGCAGTACGTC. Encoded protein: CASSSTEVAEQYV.

The chain joins TRBV30 to TRBJ2-7, with a weak D call TRBD1 (5 bases). This CDR3 comprises 14 residues. Germline-derived CDR1 and CDR2 are GTSNPN and SVGIG (reference sequence). Between the trimmed V and J ends, which lost 1 base and 1 base, there was a span of 11 bases. The CDR3 protein is CAWSARATSYEQYF. CDR3 DNA: TGTGCCTGGAGTGCCAGGGCAACATCCTACGAGCAGTACTTC.

The rearrangement joins TRBV4-3 to TRBJ1-2; no reliable D call. Germline V CDR1 and CDR2: LGHNA, YSLEER. The CDR3 extends over 13 amino acids. V shed 0 bases and J shed 2 bases, with 4 bases lying between them. CDR3 bases: TGCGCCAGCAGCCAAGAACAGAACTATGGCTACACCTTC. It codes for CASSQEQNYGYTF.

This clonotype occurred many times. The chain recombines TRBV7-3 with TRBJ2-1; tentatively, D is TRBD2 (6 bases). CDR1 SGHTA and CDR2 FQGTGA come from the germline V gene. The CDR3 length is 15 residues. Between the trimmed V and J ends, which lost 4 bases and 9 bases, there was a span of 19 bases. In DNA form, the CDR3 reads TGTGCCAGCAGCTCCGCCGGGAGCAAGTTTTCTGAGCAGTTCTTC. Translated, it gives CASSSAGSKFSEQFF. The complete variable domain, with remaining parts taken from reference TRBV7-3 and TRBJ2-1, reads GAGVSQTPSNKVTEKGKYVELRCDPISGHTALYWYRQSLGQGPEFLIYFQGTGAADDSGLPNDRFFAVRPEGSVSTLKIQRTERGDSAVYLCASSSAGSKFSEQFFGPGTRLTVL.

The chain has TRBV6-1 and TRBJ2-7, with D hard to call. The V gene lost 1 base and the J gene lost 13 bases, with 14 bases spanning the gap. Germline lookup yields CDR1 MNHNS and CDR2 SASEGT. The CDR3 spans 12 residues. CDR3 in DNA: TGTGCCAGCAGTGAAGAAGTAAGGGCCGAATACTTC. Encoded protein: CASSEEVRAEYF.